This T cell receptor (beta chain) was identified during a study of blood T cell repertoires in COVID-19. About the study: The cDNA or gDNA used as material had been derived from T cells, B-cell-depleted T cells, or PBMCs.

The germline CDR1 and CDR2 sequences are SGHTA and FQGTGA. CDR3 length: 15 residues. Unmatched junction bases numbered 3, after V lost 1 base and J lost 3 bases. Only one count was recorded for this clone. Profiled with immunoSEQ multiplex PCR; TCRdb holds only in-frame clones, not every one. The sample carries about 330,000 clones, approximately 88% recorded once. Sequences were obtained from peripheral blood. This clonotype was sampled from a man between 25 and 39 years old with COVID-19, enrolled during active disease. The chain recombines TRBV7-3 with TRBJ2-1; the match to TRBD1 covers 7 bases. CDR3 in DNA: TGTGCCAGCAGCTTAATCCGGGACAGCTACAATGAGCAGTTCTTC. This sequence encodes CASSLIRDSYNEQFF.